Sequencing of this T cell receptor (beta chain) was carried out in a study of blood T cell repertoires in COVID-19. The germline CDR1 and CDR2 sequences are SGHKS and YYEKEE (reference sequence). V lost 0 bases and J 2 bases, leaving 8 bases between the germline ends. This CDR3 contains 14 residues. TCRdb keeps only in-frame clones here, not all; method: immunoSEQ multiplex PCR. The sample lists around 180,000 clones, about nine tenths occurring once. The sequenced sample consisted of peripheral blood. This clonotype was sampled from a man in his fifties or sixties with acute or convalescent COVID-19. This chain joins TRBV5-5 and TRBJ1-1, with D unclear. In DNA, the CDR3 is TGTGCCAGCAGCTTGGCAGGTCCCAACACTGAAGCTTTCTTT. It translates to CASSLAGPNTEAFF.